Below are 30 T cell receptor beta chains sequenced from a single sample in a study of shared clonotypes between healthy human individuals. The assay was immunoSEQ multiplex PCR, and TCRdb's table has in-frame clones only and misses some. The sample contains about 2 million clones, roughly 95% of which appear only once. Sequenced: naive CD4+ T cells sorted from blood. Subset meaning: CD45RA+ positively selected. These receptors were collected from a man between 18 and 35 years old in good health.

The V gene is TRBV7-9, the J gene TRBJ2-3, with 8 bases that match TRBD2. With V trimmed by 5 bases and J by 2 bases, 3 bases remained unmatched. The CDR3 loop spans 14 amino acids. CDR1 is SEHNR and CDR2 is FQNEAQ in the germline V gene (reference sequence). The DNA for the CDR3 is TGTGCCAGCAGCCCGGGGGGGCCCACAGATACGCAGTATTTT. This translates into CASSPGGPTDTQYF.

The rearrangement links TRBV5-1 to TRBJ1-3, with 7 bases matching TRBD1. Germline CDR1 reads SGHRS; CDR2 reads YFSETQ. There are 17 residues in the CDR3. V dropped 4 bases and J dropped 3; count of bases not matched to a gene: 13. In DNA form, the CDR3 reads TGCGCCAGCAGCAGTGGACAGGAAGGGGACCTTGGAAACACCATATATTTT. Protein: CASSSGQEGDLGNTIYF. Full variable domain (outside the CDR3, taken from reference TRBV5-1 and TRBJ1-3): KAGVTQTPRYLIKTRGQQVTLSCSPISGHRSVSWYQQTPGQGLQFLFEYFSETQRNKGNFPGRFSGRQFSNSRSEMNVSTLELGDSALYLCASSSGQEGDLGNTIYFGEGSWLTVV.

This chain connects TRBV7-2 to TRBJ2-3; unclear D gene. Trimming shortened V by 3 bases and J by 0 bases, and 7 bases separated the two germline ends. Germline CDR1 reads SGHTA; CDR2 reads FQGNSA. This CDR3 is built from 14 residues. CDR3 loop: CASSFPSSTDTQYF. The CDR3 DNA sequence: TGTGCCAGCAGCTTCCCCTCCAGCACAGATACGCAGTATTTT.

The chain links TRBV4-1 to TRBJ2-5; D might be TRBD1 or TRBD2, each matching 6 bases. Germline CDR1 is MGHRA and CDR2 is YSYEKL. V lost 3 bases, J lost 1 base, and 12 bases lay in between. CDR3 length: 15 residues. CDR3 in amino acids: CASSQRGRLQETQYF. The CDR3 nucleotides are TGCGCCAGCAGCCAGAGGGGGAGGCTCCAAGAGACCCAGTACTTC.

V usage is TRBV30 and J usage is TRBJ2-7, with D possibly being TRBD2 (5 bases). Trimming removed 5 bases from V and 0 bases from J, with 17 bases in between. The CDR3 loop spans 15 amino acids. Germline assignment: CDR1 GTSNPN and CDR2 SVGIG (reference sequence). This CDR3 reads CAWGRGGGSSYEQYF. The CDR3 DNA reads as TGTGCCTGGGGGCGAGGAGGCGGTAGCTCCTACGAGCAGTACTTC.

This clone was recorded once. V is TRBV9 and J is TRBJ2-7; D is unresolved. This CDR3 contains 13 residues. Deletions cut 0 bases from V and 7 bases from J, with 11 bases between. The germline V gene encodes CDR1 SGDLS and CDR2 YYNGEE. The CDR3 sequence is CASSVGQAEEQYF. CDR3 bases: TGTGCCAGCAGCGTAGGGCAGGCCGAAGAGCAGTACTTC.

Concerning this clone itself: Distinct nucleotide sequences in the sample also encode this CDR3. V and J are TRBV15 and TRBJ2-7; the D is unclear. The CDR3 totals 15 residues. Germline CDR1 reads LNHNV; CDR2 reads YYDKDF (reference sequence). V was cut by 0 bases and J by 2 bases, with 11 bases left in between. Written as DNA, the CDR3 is TGTGCCACCAGCAGAGATCGTGGCAGTCCCTACGAGCAGTACTTC. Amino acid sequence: CATSRDRGSPYEQYF.

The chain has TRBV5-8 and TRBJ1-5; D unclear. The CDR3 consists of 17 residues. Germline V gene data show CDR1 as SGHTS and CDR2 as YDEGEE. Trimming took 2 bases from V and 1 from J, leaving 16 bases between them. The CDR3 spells CASSLIVEAVSNQPQHF. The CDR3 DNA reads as TGTGCCAGCAGCTTAATAGTCGAGGCGGTGAGCAATCAGCCCCAGCATTTT.

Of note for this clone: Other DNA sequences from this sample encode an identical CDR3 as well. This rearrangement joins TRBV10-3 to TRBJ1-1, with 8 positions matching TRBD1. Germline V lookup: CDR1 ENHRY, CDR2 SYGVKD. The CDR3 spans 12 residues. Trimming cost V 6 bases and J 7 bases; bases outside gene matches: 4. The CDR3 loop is CAISGQGFEAFF. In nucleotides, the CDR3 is TGTGCCATCAGCGGACAGGGTTTTGAAGCTTTCTTT.

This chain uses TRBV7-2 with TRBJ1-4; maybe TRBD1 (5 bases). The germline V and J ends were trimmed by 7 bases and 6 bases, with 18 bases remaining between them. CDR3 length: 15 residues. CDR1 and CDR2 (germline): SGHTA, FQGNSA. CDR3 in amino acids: CASTPMGRSDEKLFF. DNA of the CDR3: TGTGCCAGCACCCCAATGGGACGGTCTGATGAAAAACTGTTTTTT.

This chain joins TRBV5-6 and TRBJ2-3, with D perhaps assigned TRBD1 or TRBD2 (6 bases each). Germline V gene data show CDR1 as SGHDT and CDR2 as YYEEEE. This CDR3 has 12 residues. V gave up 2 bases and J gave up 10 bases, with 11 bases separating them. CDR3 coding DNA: TGTGCCAGCAGCTTCCTAAGGGGGGCGCAGTATTTT. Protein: CASSFLRGAQYF.

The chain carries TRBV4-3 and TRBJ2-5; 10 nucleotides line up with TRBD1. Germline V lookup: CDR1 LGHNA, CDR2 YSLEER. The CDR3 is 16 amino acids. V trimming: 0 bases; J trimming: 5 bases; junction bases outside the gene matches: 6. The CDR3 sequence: CASSQEGTGVVETQYF. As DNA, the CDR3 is TGCGCCAGCAGCCAAGAGGGGACAGGGGTGGTGGAGACCCAGTACTTC.

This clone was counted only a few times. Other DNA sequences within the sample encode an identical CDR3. The CDR3 region is CASSDELNTEAFF. The CDR3 coding sequence is TGTGCCAGCAGTGACGAGCTAAACACTGAAGCTTTCTTT. The rearrangement uses TRBV6-4 and TRBJ1-1; D unresolved. The CDR3 length is 13 residues. Trimming took 2 bases from V and 2 from J, leaving 6 bases between them. Germline CDR1 and CDR2: MRHNA and SNTAGT.

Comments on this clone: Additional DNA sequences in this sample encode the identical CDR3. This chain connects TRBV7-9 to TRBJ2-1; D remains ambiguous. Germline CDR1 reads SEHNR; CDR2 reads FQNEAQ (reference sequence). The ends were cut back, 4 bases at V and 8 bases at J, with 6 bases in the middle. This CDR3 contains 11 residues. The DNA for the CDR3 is TGTGCCAGCAGCTCCCCAGATGAGCAGTTCTTC. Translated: CASSSPDEQFF.

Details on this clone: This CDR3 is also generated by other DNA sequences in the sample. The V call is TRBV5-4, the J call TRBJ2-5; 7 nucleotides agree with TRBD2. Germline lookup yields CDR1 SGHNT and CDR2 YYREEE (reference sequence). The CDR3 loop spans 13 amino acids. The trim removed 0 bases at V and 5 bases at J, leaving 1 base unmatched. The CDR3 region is CASSLGGGETQYF. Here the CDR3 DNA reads TGTGCCAGCAGCTTGGGGGGAGGGGAGACCCAGTACTTC.

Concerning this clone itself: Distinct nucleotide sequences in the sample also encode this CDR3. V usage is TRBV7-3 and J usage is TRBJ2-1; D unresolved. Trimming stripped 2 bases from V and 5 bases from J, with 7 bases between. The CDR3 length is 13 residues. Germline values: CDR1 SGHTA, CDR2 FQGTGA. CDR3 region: CASSLSGNNEQFF. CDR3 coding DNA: TGTGCCAGCAGCTTATCTGGGAACAATGAGCAGTTCTTC.

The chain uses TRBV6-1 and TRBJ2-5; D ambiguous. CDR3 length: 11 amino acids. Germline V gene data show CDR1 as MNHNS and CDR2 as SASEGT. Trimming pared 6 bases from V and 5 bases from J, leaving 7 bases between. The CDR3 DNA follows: TGTGCCAGCAGCGCTTTTGAGACCCAGTACTTC. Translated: CASSAFETQYF.

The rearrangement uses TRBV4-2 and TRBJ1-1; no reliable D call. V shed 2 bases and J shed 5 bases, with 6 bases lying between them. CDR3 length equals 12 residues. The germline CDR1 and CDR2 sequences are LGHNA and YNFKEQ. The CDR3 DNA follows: TGTGCCAGCAGCCAATTGGGAACTGAAGCTTTCTTT. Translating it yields CASSQLGTEAFF.

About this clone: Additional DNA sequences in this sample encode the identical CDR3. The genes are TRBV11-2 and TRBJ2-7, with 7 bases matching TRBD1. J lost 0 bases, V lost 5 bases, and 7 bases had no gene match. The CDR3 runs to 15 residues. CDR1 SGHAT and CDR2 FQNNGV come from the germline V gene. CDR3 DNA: TGTGCCAGCAGCCCAGGACAGGCAAGCTCCTACGAGCAGTACTTC. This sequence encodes CASSPGQASSYEQYF.

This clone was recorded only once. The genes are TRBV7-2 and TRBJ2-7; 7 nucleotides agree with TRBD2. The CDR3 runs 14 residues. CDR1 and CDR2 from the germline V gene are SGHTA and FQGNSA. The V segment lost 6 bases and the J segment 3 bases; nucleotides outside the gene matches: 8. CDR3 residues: CASRGVAGRYEQYF. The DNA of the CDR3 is TGTGCCAGCAGAGGGGTAGCGGGCCGCTACGAGCAGTACTTC.

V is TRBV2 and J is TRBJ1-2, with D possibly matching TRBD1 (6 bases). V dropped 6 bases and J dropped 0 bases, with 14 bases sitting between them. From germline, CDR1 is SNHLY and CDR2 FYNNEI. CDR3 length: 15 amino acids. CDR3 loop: CASRVTGSANYGYTF. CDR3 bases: TGTGCCAGCAGAGTAACAGGGAGCGCTAACTATGGCTACACCTTC.

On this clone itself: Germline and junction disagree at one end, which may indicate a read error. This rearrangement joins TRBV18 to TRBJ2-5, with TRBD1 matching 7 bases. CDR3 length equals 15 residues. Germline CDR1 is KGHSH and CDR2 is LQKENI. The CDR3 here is CASSPQGPALETQYF. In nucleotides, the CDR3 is TGTGCCAGCTCCCCACAGGGGCCTGCCTTGGAGACCCAGTACTTC.

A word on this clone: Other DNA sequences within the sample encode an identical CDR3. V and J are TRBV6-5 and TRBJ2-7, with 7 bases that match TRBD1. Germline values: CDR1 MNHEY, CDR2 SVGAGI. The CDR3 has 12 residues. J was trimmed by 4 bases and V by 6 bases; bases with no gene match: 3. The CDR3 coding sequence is TGTGCCAGCAGCAAGACAGGGTACGAGCAGTACTTC. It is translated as CASSKTGYEQYF.

The CDR3 nucleotides read TGTGCCAGCAGGGAGAACTCCTACGAGCAGTACTTC. As protein: CASRENSYEQYF. The chain recombines TRBV2 with TRBJ2-7; D ambiguous. Germline V CDR1 and CDR2: SNHLY, FYNNEI. The V and J ends lost 6 bases and 0 bases respectively, with 6 bases between them. CDR3 length: 12 amino acids.

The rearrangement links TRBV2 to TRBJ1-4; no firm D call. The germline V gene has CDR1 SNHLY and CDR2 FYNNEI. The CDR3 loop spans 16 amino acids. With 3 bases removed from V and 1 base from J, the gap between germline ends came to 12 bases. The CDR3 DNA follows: TGTGCCAGCAGTGACACCTTACGGATAACTAATGAAAAACTGTTTTTT. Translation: CASSDTLRITNEKLFF.

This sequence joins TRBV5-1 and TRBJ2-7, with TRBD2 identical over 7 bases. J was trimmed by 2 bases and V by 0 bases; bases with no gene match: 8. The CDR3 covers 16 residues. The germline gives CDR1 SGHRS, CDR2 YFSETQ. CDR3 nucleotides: TGCGCCAGCAGCTTGGCAGGGTCTAGCGGACCCTACGAGCAGTACTTC. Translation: CASSLAGSSGPYEQYF.

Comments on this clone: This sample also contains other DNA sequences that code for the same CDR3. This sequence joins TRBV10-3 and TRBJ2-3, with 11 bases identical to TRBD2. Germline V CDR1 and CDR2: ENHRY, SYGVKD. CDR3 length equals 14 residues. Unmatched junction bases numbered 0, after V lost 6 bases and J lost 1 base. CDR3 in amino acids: CAIRGLAGTDTQYF. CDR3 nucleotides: TGTGCCATCAGGGGACTAGCGGGCACAGATACGCAGTATTTT.

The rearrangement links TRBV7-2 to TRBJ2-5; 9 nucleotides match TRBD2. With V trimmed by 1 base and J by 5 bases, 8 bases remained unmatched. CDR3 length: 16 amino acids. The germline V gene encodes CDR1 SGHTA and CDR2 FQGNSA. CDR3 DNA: TGTGCCAGCAGCTTAGGTCCGGGACTAGCAGGGGAGACCCAGTACTTC. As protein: CASSLGPGLAGETQYF.

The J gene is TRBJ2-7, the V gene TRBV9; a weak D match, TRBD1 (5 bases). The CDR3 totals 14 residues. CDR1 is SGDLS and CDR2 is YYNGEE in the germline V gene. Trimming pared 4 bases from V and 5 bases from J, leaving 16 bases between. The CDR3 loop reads CASSPQVGLNEQYF. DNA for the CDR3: TGTGCCAGCAGCCCACAGGTGGGGTTAAACGAGCAGTACTTC.

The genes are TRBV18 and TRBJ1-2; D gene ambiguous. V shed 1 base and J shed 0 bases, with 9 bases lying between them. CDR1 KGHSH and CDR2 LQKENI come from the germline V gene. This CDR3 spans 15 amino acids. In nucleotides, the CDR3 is TGTGCCAGCTCACCACAGAGCGGGACTAACTATGGCTACACCTTC. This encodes CASSPQSGTNYGYTF.